The clone carrying this T cell receptor (beta chain) has a handful of counts. The antigen is not known. Expressed TCRB transcripts were sequenced after all isolated RNA was converted to cDNA. The assay was immunoSEQ multiplex PCR, and TCRdb's table has in-frame clones only and misses some. This sample yields hundreds of thousands of clones, of which around 15% are seen a single time; roughly 0.04% belongs to the top ten. The germline V and J ends were trimmed by 0 bases and 2 bases, with 8 bases remaining between them. This CDR3 has 14 amino acids. Germline V gene lookup returns CDR1 SGHRS and CDR2 YFSETQ. These data come from a study of beta chain features in type 1 diabetes. Findings and limits, study-wide: In all four CD4+ subsets, TCRB CDR3 length was significantly, moderately reduced in type 1 diabetes.

The rearrangement links TRBV5-1 to TRBJ2-5; the D is unclear. The TCR sequence derives from a man aged 18 to 29 with type 1 diabetes. Sequenced sample: naive CD4+ T cells from blood. CDR3 DNA sequence: TGCGCCAGCAGCTTGGATACTCCTCAAGAGACCCAGTACTTC. Protein sequence: CASSLDTPQETQYF.